The rows below give T cell receptor beta chains drawn from one sample of a study of identical twins. TCRdb re-derived calls from the 5' RACE reads in MiXCR, one entry per CDR3 protein. There are some 300,000 distinct CDR3 sequences in the sample; 9% to 15% occur only once, and approximately 7.5% lies in the top ten. The data also belong to a second study, concerning yellow fever vaccine responses in identical twins.

Sequencing was carried out using CD8+ T cells sorted from blood. All receptors come from a woman between 18 and 29 years old in good health. Each CDR3 is given without its conserved first and last residue. The D gene is left open where the match is weak.

TRBV27	.	TRBJ1-1	ASSLDPMNTEAF
TRBV9	.	TRBJ2-5	ASSVGPSAETQY
TRBV11-1	.	TRBJ1-6	ASSLAPLQGAYNSPLH
TRBV6-6	.	TRBJ2-5	ASSSTGGETQY
TRBV4-1	.	TRBJ1-1	ASSQEPNQGTEAF
TRBV3-1	.	TRBJ2-2	ASSQDPRKDTTGELF
TRBV29-1	TRBD2	TRBJ2-1	SVGKREPI
TRBV28	.	TRBJ2-3	ASSGLDGDTQY
TRBV2	.	TRBJ2-7	ASSEWVHWYEQY
TRBV4-1	TRBD2	TRBJ2-2	ASSQDVAGGPRELF
TRBV7-8	TRBD1	TRBJ2-7	ASSARDRVYEQY
TRBV12-3/TRBV12-4	.	TRBJ2-1	ASSSAGADEQF
TRBV12-3/TRBV12-4	.	TRBJ1-5	ASSFSVAQPQH
TRBV12-3/TRBV12-4	TRBD1	TRBJ2-1	ASSLNRDRYNEQF
TRBV29-1	.	TRBJ1-6	SVVSGEGSPLH
TRBV5-1	.	TRBJ2-5	ASSWEVAVRWETQY
TRBV6-1	TRBD1	TRBJ2-2	ASTWDSQVTGELF
TRBV27	.	TRBJ2-5	ASSLRYPYQETQY
TRBV28	.	TRBJ1-1	ASRLSGAGVTEAF
TRBV4-1	TRBD1	TRBJ2-7	ASSQQPDRATYEQY
TRBV12-3/TRBV12-4	TRBD2	TRBJ2-2	ASQGDREGGELF
TRBV5-1	TRBD2	TRBJ2-3	ASSFQREQGDTQY
TRBV28	TRBD2	TRBJ2-7	ATSLAGIHEQY
TRBV6-5	TRBD1	TRBJ1-5	ASSSLQGAGQPQH
TRBV13	.	TRBJ2-2	ASSPDYQWTGELF
TRBV12-3/TRBV12-4	.	TRBJ2-5	ASSLRGAQVAQY
TRBV13	TRBD2	TRBJ2-1	ASSLEGGGALEQF
TRBV6-1	TRBD2	TRBJ2-1	ASSEVLRGGSYNEQF
TRBV12-3/TRBV12-4	TRBD2	TRBJ2-1	ASSLVGTSEIDEQF
TRBV14	TRBD2	TRBJ2-7	ASGLGSYEQY
TRBV29-1	TRBD2	TRBJ2-3	SVILAGGSTDTQY
TRBV6-2/TRBV6-3	.	TRBJ2-3	ASRLKPTDTQY
TRBV4-1	.	TRBJ1-1	ASSYDRTVNTEAF
TRBV3-1	.	TRBJ2-1	ASSHLGAAYNEQF
TRBV20-1	TRBD2	TRBJ2-1	SASIRPGLAGYNEQF
TRBV7-6	TRBD2	TRBJ2-1	ASSLARLAGGPFGEQF